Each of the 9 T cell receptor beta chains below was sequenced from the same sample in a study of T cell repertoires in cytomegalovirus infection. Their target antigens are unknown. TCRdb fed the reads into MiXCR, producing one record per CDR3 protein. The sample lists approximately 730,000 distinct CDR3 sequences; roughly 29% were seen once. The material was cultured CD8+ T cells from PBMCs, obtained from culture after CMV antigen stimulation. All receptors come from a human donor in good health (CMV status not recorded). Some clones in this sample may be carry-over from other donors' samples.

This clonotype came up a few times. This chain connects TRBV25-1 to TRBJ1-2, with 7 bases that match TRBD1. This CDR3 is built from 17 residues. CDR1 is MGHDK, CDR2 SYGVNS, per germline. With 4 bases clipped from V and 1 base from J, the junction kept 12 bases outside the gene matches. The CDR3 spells CASSGTGLYWLNYGYTF. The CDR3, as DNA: TGTGCCAGCAGTGGGACAGGTCTCTACTGGCTTAACTATGGCTACACCTTC.

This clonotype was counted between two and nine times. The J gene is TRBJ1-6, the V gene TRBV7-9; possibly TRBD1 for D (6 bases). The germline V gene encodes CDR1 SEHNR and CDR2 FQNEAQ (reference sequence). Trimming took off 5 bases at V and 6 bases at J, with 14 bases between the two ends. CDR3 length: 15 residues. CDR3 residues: CASSPSTGLNSPLHF. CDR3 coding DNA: TGTGCCAGCAGCCCTTCGACAGGCCTTAATTCACCCCTCCACTTT.

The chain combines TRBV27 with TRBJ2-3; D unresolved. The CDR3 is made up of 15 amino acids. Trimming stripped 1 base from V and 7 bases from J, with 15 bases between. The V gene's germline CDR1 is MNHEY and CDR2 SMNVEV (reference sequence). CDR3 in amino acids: CASSLWSVLGHTQYF. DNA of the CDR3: TGTGCCAGCAGTTTATGGTCAGTGCTGGGCCATACGCAGTATTTT.

DNA for the CDR3: TGTGCCAGCAGTTTATCGGCGAGCGCGCATAGCAATCAGCCCCAGCATTTT. Protein: CASSLSASAHSNQPQHF. The V and J genes are TRBV27 and TRBJ1-5; D call uncertain. The CDR3 runs to 17 residues. Looked up from germline, CDR1 is MNHEY and CDR2 is SMNVEV (reference sequence). V lost 0 bases to trimming and J lost 0 bases, with 12 bases between them.

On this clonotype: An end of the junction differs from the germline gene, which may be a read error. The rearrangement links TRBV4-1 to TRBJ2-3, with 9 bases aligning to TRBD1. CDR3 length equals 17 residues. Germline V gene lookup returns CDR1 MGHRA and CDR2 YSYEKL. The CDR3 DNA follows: TGTGCCAGCAGCCTTAATCCGGGACAGGGAAGCACAGATACGCAGTATTTT. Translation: CASSLNPGQGSTDTQYF.

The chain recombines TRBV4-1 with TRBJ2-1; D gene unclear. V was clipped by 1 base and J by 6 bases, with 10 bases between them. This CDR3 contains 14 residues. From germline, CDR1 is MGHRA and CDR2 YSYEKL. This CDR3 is CASSQVTSVNEQFF. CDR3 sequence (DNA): TGCGCCAGCAGCCAAGTCACCTCGGTCAATGAGCAGTTCTTC.

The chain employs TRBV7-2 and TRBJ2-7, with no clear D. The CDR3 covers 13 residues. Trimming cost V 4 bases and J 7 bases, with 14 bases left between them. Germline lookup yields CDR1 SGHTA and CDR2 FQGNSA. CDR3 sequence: CASSSIPSNEQYV. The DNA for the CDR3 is TGTGCCAGCAGCTCAATCCCTAGTAATGAGCAGTACGTC.

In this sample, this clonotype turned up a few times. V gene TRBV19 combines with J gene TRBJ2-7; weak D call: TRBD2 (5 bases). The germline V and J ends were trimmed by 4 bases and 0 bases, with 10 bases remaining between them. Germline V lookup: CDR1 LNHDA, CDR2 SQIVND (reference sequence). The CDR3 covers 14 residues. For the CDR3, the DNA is TGTGCCAGTAGTACAGCCCGGGGCTCCTACGAGCAGTACTTC. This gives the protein CASSTARGSYEQYF.

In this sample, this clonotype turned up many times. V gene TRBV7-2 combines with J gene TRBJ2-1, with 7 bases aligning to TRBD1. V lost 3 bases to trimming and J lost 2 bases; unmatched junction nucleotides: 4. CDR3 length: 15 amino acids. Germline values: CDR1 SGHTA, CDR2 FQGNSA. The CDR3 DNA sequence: TGTGCCAGCAGCTTTGGACAGGCCACCTACAATGAGCAGTTCTTC. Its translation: CASSFGQATYNEQFF. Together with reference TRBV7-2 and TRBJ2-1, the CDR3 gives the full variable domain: GAGVSQSPSNKVTEKGKDVELRCDPISGHTALYWYRQSLGQGLEFLIYFQGNSAPDKSGLPSDRFSAERTGGSVSTLTIQRTQQEDSAVYLCASSFGQATYNEQFFGPGTRLTVL.